Below, one TCR beta chain is given with its context. This entry is derived from a study of response to subunit inactivated influenza vaccine. TCRdb reprocessed the RT-PCR reads with MiXCR, giving one entry per CDR3 protein. The profile shows 500,000 to 550,000 distinct CDR3 sequences, under 25% of them singletons. V was shortened by 0 bases and J by 4 bases, with 9 bases between the two germline ends. The CDR3 is 15 residues long. Germline V lookup: CDR1 LGHNA, CDR2 YNFKEQ. The same sample was also studied in work on T cells expressing NK-cell markers. That study adds: 5'RACE template switching with UMIs produced the TCR beta cDNA.

The specimen comprised CD4+ T cells sorted from PBMCs, sampled approximately 13 days after vaccination. This chain connects TRBV4-2 to TRBJ2-2, with unresolved D. The source of this sequence is a man aged 50-59 years who received an inactivated influenza vaccine. The CDR3 region has the DNA TGTGCCAGCAGCCAAGATAGACTTAGCACCGGGGAGCTGTTTTTT. This sequence encodes CASSQDRLSTGELFF.